The 16 T cell receptor beta chains reported below all come from one sample, sequenced in a study of neurological immune-mediated disorders. Each CDR3 protein is one row after TCRdb ran MiXCR on the 5' RACE reads. Among 15,000 to 20,000 distinct CDR3 sequences listed, 20% to 25% were seen once. The sample consisted of PBMCs. These receptors originate from a man aged 45-65 years in good health.

This clonotype was seen at least ten times. The chain combines TRBV13 with TRBJ2-7; tentative D call: TRBD2 (6 bases). The V and J ends lost 5 bases and 3 bases respectively, with 11 bases between them. The CDR3 is 13 amino acids. The germline gives CDR1 PRHDT, CDR2 FYEKMQ (reference sequence). CDR3 sequence reads: CASSPGSYYEQYF. The CDR3 nucleotides read TGTGCCAGCAGCCCCGGGAGTTACTACGAGCAGTACTTC.

The V and J genes are TRBV19 and TRBJ2-3, with D perhaps assigned TRBD1 or TRBD2 (6 bases each). The CDR3 runs to 14 residues. V was cut by 7 bases and J by 1 base, with 12 bases left in between. Germline assignment: CDR1 LNHDA and CDR2 SQIVND (reference sequence). The CDR3 bases are TGTGCCAGTACTGAGGGGGGCGGCACAGATACGCAGTATTTT. It specifies CASTEGGGTDTQYF.

This clonotype was observed many times. The rearrangement uses TRBV7-9 and TRBJ2-7; D is ambiguous. Trimming cost V 4 bases and J 7 bases, with 11 bases left between them. Germline CDR1 and CDR2: SEHNR and FQNEAQ (reference sequence). The CDR3 runs to 12 residues. The DNA for the CDR3 is TGTGCCAGCAGCTCCGGAGTTTGGGAGCAGTACTTC. Residues: CASSSGVWEQYF.

This clonotype occurred many times. The chain is built from TRBV5-1 and TRBJ2-5; D gene uncertain. The CDR3 runs to 17 residues. Germline assignment: CDR1 SGHRS and CDR2 YFSETQ. With 1 base removed from V and 3 bases from J, the gap between germline ends came to 19 bases. The CDR3 reads CASSLLSGIYHKETQYF. In DNA form, the CDR3 reads TGCGCCAGCAGCTTGCTATCCGGAATCTACCACAAAGAGACCCAGTACTTC.

This clonotype was picked up many times. This chain links TRBV20-1 with TRBJ2-7; D gene uncertain. This CDR3 contains 13 residues. Trimming stripped 5 bases from V and 0 bases from J, with 11 bases between. Germline V gene lookup returns CDR1 DFQATT and CDR2 SNEGSKA (reference sequence). The CDR3 nucleotides read TGCAGTGCTCCGAAGGGTAGCTCCTACGAGCAGTACTTC. It yields the protein CSAPKGSSYEQYF.

By share, this clonotype ranks as medium-sized (0.01 to 0.1%). The gene calls are TRBV5-1 and TRBJ1-4; possibly TRBD1 for D (5 bases). V dropped 1 base and J dropped 6 bases, with 7 bases sitting between them. CDR3 length: 13 residues. Looked up from germline, CDR1 is SGHRS and CDR2 is YFSETQ. For the CDR3, the DNA is TGCGCCAGCAGCTTGAGGGACGATGAAAAACTGTTTTTT. Amino acid sequence: CASSLRDDEKLFF.

By sample fraction, this clonotype is medium-sized. The rearrangement links TRBV20-1 to TRBJ2-3; D unresolved. Trimming removed 5 bases at V and 5 bases at J, with 14 bases between. CDR1 and CDR2 (germline): DFQATT, SNEGSKA (reference sequence). The CDR3 runs 13 residues. CDR3 loop: CSAPLGLLDTQYF. CDR3 coding DNA: TGCAGTGCTCCGCTTGGCCTCTTAGATACGCAGTATTTT.

This clonotype was counted at least ten times. This CDR3 reads CSAVERIRGMNTEAFF. DNA of the CDR3: TGCAGTGCCGTCGAACGAATCCGAGGGATGAACACTGAAGCTTTCTTT. This chain links TRBV20-1 with TRBJ1-1, with no clear D. The V gene lost 6 bases and the J gene lost 0 bases, with 20 bases spanning the gap. In germline, CDR1 is DFQATT, CDR2 SNEGSKA (reference sequence). This CDR3 comprises 16 residues.

This clonotype has more than one count but fewer than ten. The chain is built from TRBV18 and TRBJ2-1; 7 positions agree with TRBD2. The V gene end was trimmed by 3 bases and the J gene end by 9 bases; junction bases not matched to a gene: 17. The CDR3 is made up of 17 amino acids. Germline CDR1 and CDR2: KGHSH and LQKENI. For the CDR3, the DNA is TGTGCCAGCTCACCTAGCGGTCGACTAGCTCCCGGTCGTGAGCAGTTCTTC. Translating gives CASSPSGRLAPGREQFF.

This clonotype was detected a few times. The chain uses TRBV10-3 and TRBJ2-3; no clear D gene. Germline CDR1 and CDR2: ENHRY and SYGVKD. V lost 3 bases and J 0 bases, leaving 7 bases between the germline ends. This CDR3 contains 14 residues. The CDR3 DNA is TGTGCCATCAGTGACGACATCAGCACAGATACGCAGTATTTT. Its protein product is CAISDDISTDTQYF.

The CDR3, as DNA: TGTGCCAGCAGCTTGGCCACGGGGGCTTCGGAAAAACTGTTTTTT. It codes for CASSLATGASEKLFF. This chain links TRBV5-6 with TRBJ1-4, with D maybe TRBD1 (6 bases). The CDR3 contains 15 residues. Trimming removed 0 bases from V and 8 bases from J, with 14 bases in between. Germline V gene sequence: CDR1 SGHDT, CDR2 YYEEEE.

This clonotype was recorded a few times. The chain couples TRBV6-1 to TRBJ2-4, with 12 bases lining up with TRBD2. There are 16 residues in the CDR3. V shed 3 bases and J 0 bases; nucleotides not matched to a gene: 0. The V gene's germline CDR1 is MNHNS and CDR2 SASEGT. This CDR3 reads CASSEGLAGAKNIQYF. For the CDR3, the DNA is TGTGCCAGCAGTGAGGGACTAGCGGGAGCCAAAAACATTCAGTACTTC.

Within the sample, this clonotype is medium-sized (0.01 to 0.1%). This rearrangement joins TRBV5-5 to TRBJ2-5, with 10 bases aligning to TRBD2. CDR1 and CDR2 from the germline V gene are SGHKS and YYEKEE (reference sequence). V shed 0 bases, J shed 5 bases, and the junction held 4 bases outside the gene matches. The CDR3 is 15 amino acids. CDR3 protein: CASSLGLAGVETQYF. The CDR3 DNA reads as TGTGCCAGCAGCTTGGGTCTAGCGGGAGTGGAGACCCAGTACTTC.

This clonotype was seen at least ten times. The rearrangement uses TRBV5-1 and TRBJ2-7, with a possible D match to TRBD2 (5 bases). The CDR3 covers 14 residues. From germline, CDR1 is SGHRS and CDR2 YFSETQ. V gave up 0 bases and J gave up 3 bases, with 10 bases separating them. The CDR3 region has the DNA TGCGCCAGCAGCTTGGCGGGGAGTGACTACGAGCAGTACTTC. Protein sequence: CASSLAGSDYEQYF.

The rearrangement links TRBV5-1 to TRBJ2-3, with 10 bases matching TRBD2. The germline V gene encodes CDR1 SGHRS and CDR2 YFSETQ. CDR3 length equals 15 residues. With 4 bases clipped from V and 0 bases from J, the junction kept 2 bases outside the gene matches. CDR3 protein: CASSGLAESTDTQYF. The CDR3 DNA sequence: TGCGCCAGCAGCGGACTAGCGGAGAGCACAGATACGCAGTATTTT.

This clonotype was recorded many times. This chain uses TRBV20-1 with TRBJ2-1; unclear D gene. V was shortened by 6 bases and J by 1 base, with 13 bases between the two germline ends. The CDR3 runs 14 residues. Germline V gene data show CDR1 as DFQATT and CDR2 as SNEGSKA (reference sequence). Written as DNA, the CDR3 is TGCAGTGCCGCGGCGGAGACGTCCTACAATGAGCAGTTCTTC. It translates to CSAAAETSYNEQFF.